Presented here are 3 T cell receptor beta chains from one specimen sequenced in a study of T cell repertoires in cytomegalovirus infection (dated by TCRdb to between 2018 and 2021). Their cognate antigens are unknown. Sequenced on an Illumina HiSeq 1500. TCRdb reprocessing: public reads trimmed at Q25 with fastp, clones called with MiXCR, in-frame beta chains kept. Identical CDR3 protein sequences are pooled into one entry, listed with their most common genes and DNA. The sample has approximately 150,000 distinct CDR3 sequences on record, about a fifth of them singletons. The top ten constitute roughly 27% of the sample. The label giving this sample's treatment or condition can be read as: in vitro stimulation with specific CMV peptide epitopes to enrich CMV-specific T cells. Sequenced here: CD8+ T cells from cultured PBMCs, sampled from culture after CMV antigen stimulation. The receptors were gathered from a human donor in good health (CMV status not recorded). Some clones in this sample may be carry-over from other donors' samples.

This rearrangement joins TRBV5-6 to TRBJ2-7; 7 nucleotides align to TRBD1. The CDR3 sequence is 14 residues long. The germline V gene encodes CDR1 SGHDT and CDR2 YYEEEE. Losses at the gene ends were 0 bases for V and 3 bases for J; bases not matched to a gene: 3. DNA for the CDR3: TGTGCCAGCAGCTTGGCGACAGGGAACTACGAGCAGTACTTC. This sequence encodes CASSLATGNYEQYF.

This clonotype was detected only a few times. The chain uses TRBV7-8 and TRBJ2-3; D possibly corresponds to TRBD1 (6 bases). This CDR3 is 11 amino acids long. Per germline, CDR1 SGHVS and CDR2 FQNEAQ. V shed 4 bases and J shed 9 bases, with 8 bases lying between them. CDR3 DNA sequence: TGTGCCAGCAGCTCAGGGGCCACGCAGTATTTT. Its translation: CASSSGATQYF.

This CDR3 reads CASSELGLPFNQPQHF. CDR3 in DNA: TGTGCCAGCAGTGAACTCGGCCTCCCTTTCAATCAGCCCCAGCATTTT. The chain combines TRBV6-5 with TRBJ1-5; D is ambiguous. The V end lost 5 bases, the J end lost 3 bases, and 17 bases lay between the germline ends. Germline loops: CDR1 MNHEY, CDR2 SVGAGI. The CDR3 sequence is 16 residues long.